These 2 T cell receptor beta chains were all obtained from the same sample, sequenced in a study of CD8+ T cells in alopecia areata. Following extraction, RNA underwent reverse transcription to cDNA, which served as the sequencing template. The method was immunoSEQ multiplex PCR; TCRdb's version includes in-frame clones alone and lacks a portion of them. The table lists around 190,000 clones, 60% of them singletons, with just over 1% in the top ten. Treatment indicated: oral pan-JAK inhibitor, 5-10 mg twice daily. The specimen was CD4+ T cells sorted from blood, collected at week 24, from a patient treated with tofacitinib. The receptors come from a human donor with alopecia areata.

The chain recombines TRBV5-6 with TRBJ1-1; TRBD1 agrees at 8 bases. V lost 4 bases and J lost 5; bases outside the gene matches: 10. This CDR3 spans 15 amino acids. The germline CDR1 and CDR2 sequences are SGHDT and YYEEEE. The CDR3 DNA reads as TGTGCCAGCAGCCAGATAGGGACAGGCGGGACTGAAGCTTTCTTT. This codes for CASSQIGTGGTEAFF.

In this sample, this clone turned up a few times. This chain joins TRBV5-8 and TRBJ2-1; no clear D. The CDR3 is 14 amino acids. The germline V and J ends were trimmed by 2 bases and 6 bases, with 12 bases remaining between them. CDR1 and CDR2 (germline): SGHTS, YDEGEE. DNA for the CDR3: TGTGCCAGCAGCTTAGGTTTGTCTGTCAATGAGCAGTTCTTC. This translates into CASSLGLSVNEQFF.